This TCR beta chain came from a study of read filtering for tumor transcriptome and immune sequencing. The table lists this clonotype with a few counts. A clone one base away is much larger, so this may be a read error. This library used around 0.4 ug RNA and molecular barcoded adaptors spanning alpha/delta and beta/gamma chains. TCRdb re-analysed the reads in MiXCR, keeping a single row per CDR3 protein. The table records fewer than 90,000 distinct CDR3 sequences, 9% to 15% of them present only once. This CDR3 is 14 amino acids long. Germline loops: CDR1 GTSNPN, CDR2 SVGIG (reference sequence). V usage is TRBV30 and J usage is TRBJ2-1; D unresolved. The TCR was taken from a donor at least 40 years old with multiple myeloma. Sequencing input: a population of CD138-negative cells sorted from bone marrow. The CDR3 nucleotides are TGTGCCTGGAGTTCACTACTACCTAACAATGGGCAGTTCTTC. This codes for CAWSSLLPNNGQFF.